This T cell receptor beta chain was observed in a study of human T cells and chemical hapten exposure. In the study overall: TCR yield per sample varied, mainly due to pooled library volumes.

This clonotype was picked up many times. Whole blood that had not been fractionated was the source of extracted total RNA. As the library was built, unique molecular identifiers were attached to individual cDNA molecules. TCRdb reprocessed the 5' RACE reads via MiXCR and lists one record per CDR3 protein. The profile shows more than 140,000 distinct CDR3 sequences, approximately 4% of them singletons. The CDR3 totals 16 residues. Trimming took off 6 bases at V and 2 bases at J, with 17 bases between the two ends. The V and J genes are TRBV12-3 or TRBV12-4 and TRBJ2-1; a possible D gene is TRBD1 (6 bases). The sequence was obtained from a female donor in good health. The CDR3 DNA follows: TGTGCCAGCAGGAGTACAGGGAACTACCCCTACAATGAGCAGTTCTTC. Its translation: CASRSTGNYPYNEQFF.